The source of this T cell receptor (beta chain) is a study of cytomegalovirus exposure and HLA in healthy donors. Broader study findings: The listing of 150 or so TCR beta chains classed them as cytomegalovirus-associated.

The CDR3 extends over 15 amino acids. The V gene lost 2 bases and the J gene lost 4 bases, with 11 bases spanning the gap. Looked up from germline, CDR1 is KGHSH and CDR2 is LQKENI. As for this clone: Its specificity is unknown.

While unrecorded immune exposures were likely, the donors were nominally healthy when sampled. The study ran its PCR with 60 Vbeta and 13 Jbeta primers. As processed by the authors: The authors later counted about 80 million unique TCR beta chains, some 12 million of them shared. Repertoires were generated with immunoSEQ multiplex PCR, while TCRdb's copy carries only in-frame clones and drops some. V and J calls and clone size are copied from that table; D and trimming were computed from the DNA. Among more than 45,000 clones listed, roughly 85% were seen once. The rearrangement joins TRBV18 to TRBJ1-4; D gene ambiguous. The TCR sequence derives from a man between 25 and 39 years old in good health and CMV-seronegative. Sequencing was performed on PBMCs. The CDR3 loop reads CASSPIPGINEKLFF. The CDR3 nucleotides read TGTGCCAGCTCACCAATCCCGGGGATTAATGAAAAACTGTTTTTT.